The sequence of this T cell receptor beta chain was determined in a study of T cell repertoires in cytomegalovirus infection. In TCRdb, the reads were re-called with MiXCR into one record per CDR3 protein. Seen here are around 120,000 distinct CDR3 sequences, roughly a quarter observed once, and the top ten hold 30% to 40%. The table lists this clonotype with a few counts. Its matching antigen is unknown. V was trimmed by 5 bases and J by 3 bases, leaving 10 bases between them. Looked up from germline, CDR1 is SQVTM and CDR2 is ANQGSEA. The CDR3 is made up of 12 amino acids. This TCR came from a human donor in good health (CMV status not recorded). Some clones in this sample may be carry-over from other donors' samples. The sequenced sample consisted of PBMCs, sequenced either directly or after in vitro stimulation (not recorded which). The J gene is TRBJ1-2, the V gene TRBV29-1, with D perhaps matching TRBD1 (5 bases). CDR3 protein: CSVLGEDYGYTF. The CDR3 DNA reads TGCAGCGTTCTGGGGGAGGACTATGGCTACACCTTC.